These 27 T cell receptor beta chains originate from one sample sequenced in a study of blood T cell repertoires in COVID-19. The assay was immunoSEQ multiplex PCR, and TCRdb's table has in-frame clones only and misses some. The profile shows 150,000 to 200,000 clones, about 90% of them singletons. Material for sequencing was PBMCs or T cells enriched from blood (not recorded which). Receptors were obtained from a human donor with acute COVID-19. The donor label of this sample is uncertain.

The chain combines TRBV6-5 with TRBJ1-2; no reliable D call. CDR3 length: 14 residues. The germline V and J ends were trimmed by 0 bases and 7 bases, with 12 bases remaining between them. Per the germline V gene, CDR1 is MNHEY and CDR2 is SVGAGI. The CDR3 region is CASSYSALMLGYTF. As DNA, the CDR3 is TGTGCCAGCAGTTACTCTGCGTTAATGCTTGGCTACACCTTC.

The chain combines TRBV12-3 or TRBV12-4 with TRBJ2-7, with D possibly TRBD1 on 6 matching bases. The V end lost 5 bases, the J end lost 2 bases, and 10 bases lay between the germline ends. The CDR3 extends over 13 amino acids. In nucleotides, the CDR3 is TGTGCCAGCAGTATGACAGGAGCCTACGAGCAGTACTTC. This codes for CASSMTGAYEQYF.

The genes are TRBV7-9 and TRBJ2-1; D perhaps matches TRBD2 (5 bases). V was cut by 4 bases and J by 4 bases, with 8 bases left in between. This CDR3 is 13 amino acids long. CDR1 is SEHNR, CDR2 FQNEAQ, per germline (reference sequence). CDR3: CASSSRDYNEQFF. DNA of the CDR3: TGTGCCAGCAGCTCCCGGGATTACAATGAGCAGTTCTTC.

The chain joins TRBV24-1 to TRBJ2-1; D may be TRBD2 (6 bases). The CDR3 spans 18 residues. Trimming removed 2 bases at V and 0 bases at J, with 16 bases between. CDR1 is KGHDR and CDR2 is SFDVKD in the germline V gene. CDR3 in DNA: TGTGCCACCAGTGATTCTTTAGCGGCGCTACGCTCCTACAATGAGCAGTTCTTC. This encodes CATSDSLAALRSYNEQFF.

The chain recombines TRBV9 with TRBJ2-7; 7 bases agree with TRBD2. The germline gives CDR1 SGDLS, CDR2 YYNGEE. V shed 4 bases and J 4 bases; nucleotides not matched to a gene: 8. This CDR3 comprises 14 residues. CDR3 nucleotides: TGTGCCAGCAGCCCCTCCGGGACTACATACGAGCAGTACTTC. It encodes CASSPSGTTYEQYF.

The rearrangement uses TRBV9 and TRBJ1-1, with D possibly matching TRBD1 (6 bases). The V gene lost 5 bases and the J gene lost 2 bases, with 10 bases spanning the gap. CDR1 is SGDLS and CDR2 is YYNGEE in the germline V gene. CDR3 length equals 13 residues. This CDR3 reads CASSIQGNTEAFF. The DNA for the CDR3 is TGTGCCAGCAGTATACAGGGCAACACTGAAGCTTTCTTT.

The chain is built from TRBV7-6 and TRBJ2-2; the D gene is possibly TRBD2 (7 bases). V lost 1 base and J lost 4, with 10 bases in between. There are 15 residues in the CDR3. Germline V gives CDR1 SGHVS, CDR2 FNYEAQ. CDR3 bases: TGTGCCAGCAGCTTAGGAGGGGGGGTCACCGGGGAGCTGTTTTTT. It codes for CASSLGGGVTGELFF.

The chain recombines TRBV18 with TRBJ2-7; 8 nucleotides agree with TRBD1. CDR1 and CDR2 (germline): KGHSH, LQKENI. The CDR3 loop spans 14 amino acids. With 2 bases clipped from V and 1 base from J, the junction kept 1 base outside the gene matches. CDR3 nucleotide sequence: TGTGCCAGCTCACCAGGACAGGGATCCTACGAGCAGTACTTC. Translated, it gives CASSPGQGSYEQYF. The full variable domain, completed using reference TRBV18 and TRBJ2-7, is NAGVMQNPRHLVRRRGQEARLRCSPMKGHSHVYWYRQLPEEGLKFMVYLQKENIIDESGMPKERFSAEFPKEGPSILRIQQVVRGDSAAYFCASSPGQGSYEQYFGPGTRLTVT.

The chain carries TRBV3-1 (or the pseudogene TRBV3-2) and TRBJ2-3; D gene ambiguous. The CDR3 loop spans 15 amino acids. The germline V gene encodes CDR1 LGHDT and CDR2 YNNKEL (reference sequence). Between the trimmed V and J ends, which lost 1 base and 0 bases, there was a span of 8 bases. CDR3 coding DNA: TGTGCCAGCAGCCAAGTCCCCGGGAGCACAGATACGCAGTATTTT. Its translation is CASSQVPGSTDTQYF.

This clone is a singleton in its sample. The genes are TRBV6-5 and TRBJ2-5; the match to TRBD2 covers 10 bases. The V gene's germline CDR1 is MNHEY and CDR2 SVGAGI. The trim removed 6 bases at V and 1 base at J, leaving 5 bases unmatched. The CDR3 contains 15 residues. CDR3 sequence reads: CASSPSGGAQETQYF. The CDR3 DNA follows: TGTGCCAGCAGCCCAAGCGGGGGGGCCCAAGAGACCCAGTACTTC.

V usage is TRBV21-1 and J usage is TRBJ2-7; the table's D call, TRBD2, was not checked against the DNA. TRBV21-1 is labeled a pseudogene. This CDR3 spans 16 amino acids. The CDR3 protein is CASRPQPVRPAYEQYF. In DNA form, the CDR3 reads TGTGCCAGCAGACCCCAACCAGTGCGGCCCGCCTACGAGCAGTACTTC.

The chain links TRBV7-2 to TRBJ1-1; 9 bases line up with TRBD1. Germline CDR1 is SGHTA and CDR2 is FQGNSA. The ends lost 2 bases at V and 4 bases at J; junction bases unmatched: 17. This CDR3 spans 19 amino acids. As DNA, the CDR3 is TGTGCCAGCAGCTTAAAAAGTGGCCGCCGGGACAGGGCTTTCACTGAAGCTTTCTTT. Residues: CASSLKSGRRDRAFTEAFF.

The V and J genes are TRBV7-6 and TRBJ2-1; 7 bases align to TRBD1. Germline CDR1 SGHVS, CDR2 FNYEAQ. J gave up 7 bases and V 0 bases, and 6 bases lay outside the gene matches. The CDR3 contains 15 residues. For the CDR3, the DNA is TGTGCCAGCAGCTTAGCGGCAGGGGGTTGGAATGAGCAGTTCTTC. As protein: CASSLAAGGWNEQFF.

The rearrangement links TRBV7-9 to TRBJ1-2; TRBD1 might be the D (6 bases). V lost 6 bases, J lost 4 bases, and 18 bases lay in between. Per germline, CDR1 SEHNR and CDR2 FQNEAQ (reference sequence). This CDR3 has 15 residues. In nucleotides, the CDR3 is TGTGCCAGCAGGCCAGGGGCGGAGAGGGGCTATGGCTACACCTTC. Its protein product is CASRPGAERGYGYTF.

J is TRBJ2-7 and V is TRBV7-2; 11 bases are a match to TRBD2. Germline V gene sequence: CDR1 SGHTA, CDR2 FQGNSA. The trim removed 5 bases at V and 5 bases at J, leaving 11 bases unmatched. This CDR3 region has 16 residues. CDR3 sequence (DNA): TGTGCCAGCAGCCATACCCGTAGCGGGGGGGCAAACGAGCAGTACTTC. Translating gives CASSHTRSGGANEQYF.

The V call is TRBV28, the J call TRBJ1-6; 7 bases map to TRBD1. Trimming took 6 bases from V and 10 from J; bases not matched to a gene: 3. The CDR3 runs to 12 residues. Germline V CDR1 and CDR2: MDHEN, SYDVKM. The CDR3, as DNA: TGTGCCAGCAGCGACAGGGTGTCACCCCTCCACTTT. Translation: CASSDRVSPLHF.

This clone was detected a few times. This chain joins TRBV3-1 (or the pseudogene TRBV3-2) and TRBJ1-3, with 8 bases fitting TRBD1. The CDR3 has 17 amino acids. CDR1 is LGHDT, CDR2 YNNKEL, per germline (reference sequence). V gave up 4 bases and J gave up 2 bases; unmatched junction bases: 10. Written as DNA, the CDR3 is TGTGCCAGCAGCCCCCTGGCCACAGGGGGGGCTGGAAACACCATATATTTT. This encodes CASSPLATGGAGNTIYF.

This clone showed up just once. The rearrangement uses TRBV3-1 (or the pseudogene TRBV3-2) and TRBJ1-2, with D hard to call. Deletions cut 0 bases from V and 7 bases from J, with 18 bases between. The CDR3 has 16 residues. From germline, CDR1 is LGHDT and CDR2 YNNKEL (reference sequence). The CDR3 sequence: CASSQDLVSSGVGYTF. The CDR3, as DNA: TGTGCCAGCAGCCAAGATTTGGTTTCTAGCGGGGTTGGCTACACCTTC.

This clone was found once. The CDR3 loop is CASSPGQTETDTQYF. The CDR3 nucleotides are TGTGCCAGCTCACCGGGGCAGACTGAAACAGATACGCAGTATTTT. The chain joins TRBV18 to TRBJ2-3; a possible D gene is TRBD1 (5 bases). Trimming pared 3 bases from V and 3 bases from J, leaving 13 bases between. The CDR3 runs to 15 residues. CDR1 and CDR2 (germline): KGHSH, LQKENI.

The chain employs TRBV12-3 or TRBV12-4 and TRBJ1-2; no definite D call. V lost 6 bases, J lost 4 bases, and 12 bases lay in between. The CDR3 is 13 residues long. The CDR3 DNA is TGTGCCAGCAGCCCAGGTACAGCCTATGGCTACACCTTC. This gives the protein CASSPGTAYGYTF.

The V and J genes are TRBV7-2 and TRBJ2-7, with 12 bases matching TRBD1. J gave up 5 bases and V 4 bases, and 3 bases lay outside the gene matches. CDR3 size: 14 residues. Germline CDR1 reads SGHTA; CDR2 reads FQGNSA. As DNA, the CDR3 is TGTGCCAGCAGCTCCGGGACAGGGGGCAACGAGCAGTACTTC. Protein sequence: CASSSGTGGNEQYF.

This rearrangement joins TRBV7-7 to TRBJ2-5, with 7 bases identical to TRBD1. Trimming took 3 bases from V and 5 from J; bases not matched to a gene: 9. Germline CDR1 reads SSHAT; CDR2 reads FNYEAQ (reference sequence). This CDR3 has 15 amino acids. The CDR3 nucleotides are TGTGCCAGCAGCTTTTCGCCGACAGGGCAGGAGACCCAGTACTTC. This encodes CASSFSPTGQETQYF.

This clone was detected only once. J is TRBJ2-7 and V is TRBV6-2 or TRBV6-3, with 7 positions matching TRBD2. With 2 bases clipped from V and 1 base from J, the junction kept 2 bases outside the gene matches. Germline loops: CDR1 MNHEY, CDR2 SVGEGT. This CDR3 has 14 residues. The CDR3 bases are TGTGCCAGCAGTTACGTCGGGAGGTCCTACGAGCAGTACTTC. Protein: CASSYVGRSYEQYF.

The chain has TRBV19 and TRBJ1-1; D is ambiguous. CDR1 and CDR2 (germline): LNHDA, SQIVND (reference sequence). Trimming took off 6 bases at V and 0 bases at J, with 8 bases between the two ends. The CDR3 runs 13 residues. The CDR3 coding sequence is TGTGCCAGTAGATTAACTCTGAACACTGAAGCTTTCTTT. Translated: CASRLTLNTEAFF.

The genes are TRBV5-1 and TRBJ1-1; 8 nucleotides agree with TRBD1. CDR3 size: 15 residues. Germline trimming cut 0 bases from V and 0 bases from J; bases unmatched to any gene: 1. Germline V CDR1 and CDR2: SGHRS, YFSETQ. This CDR3 is CASSLGDRLNTEAFF. For the CDR3, the DNA is TGCGCCAGCAGCTTGGGGGACAGGTTGAACACTGAAGCTTTCTTT.

The sample holds one count of this clone. This rearrangement joins TRBV10-2 to TRBJ1-5, with D maybe TRBD1 (5 bases). Trimming shortened V by 9 bases and J by 3 bases, and 12 bases separated the two germline ends. This CDR3 region has 13 residues. CDR1 and CDR2 from the germline V gene are WSHSY and SAAADI. CDR3 in amino acids: CASAGGVNQPQHF. The CDR3 region has the DNA TGCGCCAGTGCGGGAGGGGTCAATCAGCCCCAGCATTTT.

This clone was seen just once. This rearrangement joins TRBV19 to TRBJ1-4; 7 nucleotides agree with TRBD1. The V and J ends lost 7 bases and 8 bases, in that order; junction bases with no gene match: 7. The CDR3 covers 13 residues. CDR1 is LNHDA and CDR2 is SQIVND in the germline V gene (reference sequence). The CDR3 loop is CASISTRGEKLFF. The DNA for the CDR3 is TGTGCCAGTATCTCAACCAGGGGGGAAAAACTGTTTTTT.